One and the same sample provided the 15 T cell receptor beta chains below, sequenced in a study of regulatory T cells in long-lasting Graves disease. Assembly of TCR beta libraries relied on iRepertoire HTBI primers together with Arm-PCR of CDR3 regions. TCRdb independently ran MiXCR on the multiplex PCR reads; one entry per CDR3 protein. The sample lists a few hundred thousand distinct CDR3 sequences, 16% occurring once. Time point reported: newly diagnosed GD, antithyroid drugs for less than 3 months. PBMCs provided the RNA from which the TCR library was made. Separately, the same data were catalogued under a study of T cells in Graves' hyperthyroidism and ophthalmopathy.

The sample consisted of peripheral blood mononuclear cells (PBMCs), taken at new diagnosis, from a patient treated with antithyroid drugs. The receptor set was obtained from a middle-aged man with Graves disease.

This clonotype was seen only once. DNA of the CDR3: TGCAGTGCTAGCCGGGACACAGCCTACGAGCAGTACTTC. Its protein product is CSASRDTAYEQYF. The V gene is TRBV20-1, the J gene TRBJ2-7, with D perhaps TRBD1 (6 bases). V lost 3 bases and J lost 2, with 11 bases in between. The length of the CDR3 is 13 residues. Germline CDR1 reads DFQATT; CDR2 reads SNEGSKA (reference sequence).

The table lists this clonotype with many counts. The rearrangement links TRBV2 to TRBJ2-2; D gene unclear. The CDR3 contains 14 residues. Trimming left V 4 bases short and J 5 bases short, with 11 bases between. CDR1 and CDR2 (germline): SNHLY, FYNNEI. CDR3 bases: TGTGCCAGCAGTGGGGGTGTGAGAACCGGGGAGCTGTTTTTT. Amino acids: CASSGGVRTGELFF.

This clonotype was seen repeatedly, ten times or more. V usage is TRBV11-2 and J usage is TRBJ2-2, with TRBD1 identical over 7 bases. CDR1 is SGHAT and CDR2 is FQNNGV in the germline V gene. V shed 3 bases and J 1 base; nucleotides not matched to a gene: 14. The CDR3 runs to 19 residues. Here the CDR3 DNA reads TGTGCCAGCAGCTTTGACAGGGAATACACCAGAGGGAACACCGGGGAGCTGTTTTTT. Encoded protein: CASSFDREYTRGNTGELFF.

This clonotype has ten or more counts. The rearrangement uses TRBV28 and TRBJ1-1; unclear D gene. Germline V gene data show CDR1 as MDHEN and CDR2 as SYDVKM. This CDR3 is 14 amino acids long. Trimming removed 5 bases at V and 10 bases at J, with 20 bases between. CDR3 region: CASSNQVFRNPAFF. As DNA, the CDR3 is TGTGCCAGCAGTAACCAGGTTTTCCGAAATCCAGCTTTCTTT.

As to this clonotype: A much larger clone lies one base from this, so it may be a read error. In nucleotides, the CDR3 is TGCAGTGCTAGGGCTAGCGTAACACCCTACGAGCAGTACTTC. Translation gives CSARASVTPYEQYF. The chain has TRBV20-1 and TRBJ2-7; D is perhaps TRBD2 (6 bases). Germline V gene lookup returns CDR1 DFQATT and CDR2 SNEGSKA (reference sequence). This CDR3 spans 14 amino acids. Trimming stripped 3 bases from V and 2 bases from J, with 14 bases between.

At least ten counts were recorded for this clonotype. This chain links TRBV20-1 with TRBJ2-1; TRBD2 agrees at 9 bases. Germline CDR1 is DFQATT and CDR2 is SNEGSKA (reference sequence). The CDR3 is 14 residues long. V shed 5 bases and J 10 bases; nucleotides not matched to a gene: 12. CDR3 loop: CSAPASGDLREQFF. CDR3 bases: TGCAGTGCTCCCGCTAGCGGGGATTTACGAGAGCAGTTCTTC.

This clonotype was seen a few times. This chain connects TRBV12-3 or TRBV12-4 to TRBJ1-5; maybe TRBD1 (6 bases). The V gene lost 2 bases and the J gene lost 7 bases, with 9 bases spanning the gap. The CDR3 extends over 13 amino acids. CDR3 nucleotide sequence: TGTGCCAGCAGTTTACAGGGACACCAGCCCCAGCATTTT. Residues: CASSLQGHQPQHF.

This clonotype was found many times. The CDR3 DNA is TGTGCCAGCTCACCACTCGGACAGGGTTCGAATACGCAGTATTTT. It yields the protein CASSPLGQGSNTQYF. The rearrangement links TRBV18 to TRBJ2-3; TRBD1 matches 8 bases. Germline V gene lookup returns CDR1 KGHSH and CDR2 LQKENI. V was pared by 1 base and J by 7 bases, with 7 bases of the junction left unmatched. The CDR3 is 15 residues long. The full variable domain, its missing parts supplied by reference TRBV18 and TRBJ2-3, is NAGVMQNPRHLVRRRGQEARLRCSPMKGHSHVYWYRQLPEEGLKFMVYLQKENIIDESGMPKERFSAEFPKEGPSILRIQQVVRGDSAAYFCASSPLGQGSNTQYFGPGTRLTVL.

In its sample, this clonotype was seen many times. CDR3: CASSLAIRAGSPYEQYF. CDR3 sequence (DNA): TGTGCCAGCAGCTTAGCTATACGGGCAGGGAGCCCCTACGAGCAGTACTTC. V and J are TRBV11-1 and TRBJ2-7; D tentatively fits TRBD1 or TRBD2 (5 bases each). The CDR3 has 17 residues. In germline, CDR1 is SGHAT, CDR2 FQDESV (reference sequence). The ends were cut back, 0 bases at V and 2 bases at J, with 17 bases in the middle.

V gene TRBV4-1 combines with J gene TRBJ1-6, with D hard to call. The V gene's germline CDR1 is MGHRA and CDR2 YSYEKL. The CDR3 length is 15 residues. V dropped 1 base and J dropped 7 bases, with 11 bases sitting between them. The CDR3 region has the DNA TGCGCCAGCAGCCAAGGGGAATTCCGAAATTCACCCCTCCACTTT. Encoded protein: CASSQGEFRNSPLHF.

At least ten counts were recorded for this clonotype. This chain joins TRBV5-8 and TRBJ1-6, with D tentatively TRBD1 (6 bases). CDR3 length: 14 residues. V gave up 2 bases and J gave up 8 bases, with 11 bases separating them. The V gene's germline CDR1 is SGHTS and CDR2 YDEGEE. The chain's CDR3 is CASSLGGWDSPLHF. Here the CDR3 DNA reads TGTGCCAGCAGCTTAGGGGGATGGGATTCACCCCTCCACTTT.

The table lists this clonotype with a few counts. V gene TRBV20-1 combines with J gene TRBJ2-5, with TRBD2 matching over 7 bases. The CDR3 sequence is 11 residues long. Per germline, CDR1 DFQATT and CDR2 SNEGSKA (reference sequence). V shed 3 bases, J shed 5 bases, and the junction held 0 bases outside the gene matches. The CDR3 region is CSARGGETQYF. As DNA, the CDR3 is TGCAGTGCTAGGGGAGGGGAGACCCAGTACTTC.

This clonotype was seen ten or more times. The chain joins TRBV3-1 to TRBJ2-7, with D tentatively TRBD1 (6 bases). The CDR3 runs to 12 residues. Trimming cost V 6 bases and J 6 bases, with 12 bases left between them. The V gene's germline CDR1 is LGHDT and CDR2 YNNKEL (reference sequence). CDR3 nucleotide sequence: TGTGCCAGCAGTCAGGGGACCTTCGAGCAGTACTTC. Protein: CASSQGTFEQYF.

This chain links TRBV5-1 with TRBJ1-6; D is undetermined. The CDR3 runs to 16 residues. Trimming removed 0 bases at V and 4 bases at J, with 11 bases between. Germline V gene sequence: CDR1 SGHRS, CDR2 YFSETQ. CDR3 sequence: CASSLVRPTYNSPLHF. In DNA form, the CDR3 reads TGCGCCAGCAGCTTGGTTAGGCCGACTTATAATTCACCCCTCCACTTT.

This clonotype was detected ten times or more. The rearrangement uses TRBV20-1 and TRBJ2-5; no clear D. Germline lookup yields CDR1 DFQATT and CDR2 SNEGSKA (reference sequence). V was clipped by 3 bases and J by 5 bases, with 1 base between them. The CDR3 covers 9 residues. The DNA for the CDR3 is TGCAGTGCTAGGGAGACCCAGTACTTC. Protein sequence: CSARETQYF.